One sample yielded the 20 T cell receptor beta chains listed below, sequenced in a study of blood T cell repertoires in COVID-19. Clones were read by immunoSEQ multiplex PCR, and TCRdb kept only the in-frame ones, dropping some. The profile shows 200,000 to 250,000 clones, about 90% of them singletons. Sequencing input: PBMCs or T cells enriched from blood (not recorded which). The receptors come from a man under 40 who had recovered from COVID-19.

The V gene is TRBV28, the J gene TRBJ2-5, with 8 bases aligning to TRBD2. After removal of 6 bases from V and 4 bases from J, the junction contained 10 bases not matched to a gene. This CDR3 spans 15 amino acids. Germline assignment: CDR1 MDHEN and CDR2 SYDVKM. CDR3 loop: CASSPEAGGGETQYF. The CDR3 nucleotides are TGTGCCAGCAGCCCCGAGGCGGGAGGCGGAGAGACCCAGTACTTC.

This CDR3 reads CASSRGPLTNEKLFF. The DNA for the CDR3 is TGTGCCAGCAGTAGGGGGCCTTTAACTAATGAAAAACTGTTTTTT. This chain connects TRBV2 to TRBJ1-4, with TRBD1 identical over 7 bases. Germline trimming cut 5 bases from V and 1 base from J; bases unmatched to any gene: 4. Germline loops: CDR1 SNHLY, CDR2 FYNNEI. This CDR3 is built from 15 residues.

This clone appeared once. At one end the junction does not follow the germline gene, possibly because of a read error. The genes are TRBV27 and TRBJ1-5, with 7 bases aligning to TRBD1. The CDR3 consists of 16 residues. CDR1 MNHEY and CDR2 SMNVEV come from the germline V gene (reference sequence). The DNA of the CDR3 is TGTGTCAGCAGTCCTTCCACAGGGGATTGGAATCAGCCCCAGCATTTT. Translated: CVSSPSTGDWNQPQHF.

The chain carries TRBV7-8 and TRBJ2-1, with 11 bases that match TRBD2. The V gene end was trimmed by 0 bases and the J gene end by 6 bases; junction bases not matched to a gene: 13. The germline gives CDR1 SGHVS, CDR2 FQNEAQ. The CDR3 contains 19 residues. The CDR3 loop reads CASSLAASGGLYYSNEQFF. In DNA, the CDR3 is TGTGCCAGCAGCTTAGCGGCTAGCGGGGGGCTATACTACTCCAATGAGCAGTTCTTC.

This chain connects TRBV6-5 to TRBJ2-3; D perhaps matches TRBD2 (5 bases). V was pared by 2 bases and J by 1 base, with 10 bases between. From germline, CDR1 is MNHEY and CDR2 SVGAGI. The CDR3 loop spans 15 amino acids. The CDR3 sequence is CASSYNGVGTDTQYF. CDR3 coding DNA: TGTGCCAGCAGTTACAACGGGGTGGGCACAGATACGCAGTATTTT.

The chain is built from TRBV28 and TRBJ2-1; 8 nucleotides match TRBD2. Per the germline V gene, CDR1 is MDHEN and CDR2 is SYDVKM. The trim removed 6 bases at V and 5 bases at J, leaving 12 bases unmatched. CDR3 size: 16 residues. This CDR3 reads CASRGDSGIRHNEQFF. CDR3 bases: TGTGCCAGCAGGGGAGATAGCGGGATTCGACACAATGAGCAGTTCTTC.

The CDR3 sequence: CASTERANTEAFF. The CDR3 DNA is TGTGCCAGCACAGAGCGGGCTAACACTGAAGCTTTCTTT. The chain employs TRBV6-5 and TRBJ1-1; unclear D gene. V was pared by 7 bases and J by 2 bases, with 11 bases between. CDR3 length equals 13 residues. Germline V gene data show CDR1 as MNHEY and CDR2 as SVGAGI.

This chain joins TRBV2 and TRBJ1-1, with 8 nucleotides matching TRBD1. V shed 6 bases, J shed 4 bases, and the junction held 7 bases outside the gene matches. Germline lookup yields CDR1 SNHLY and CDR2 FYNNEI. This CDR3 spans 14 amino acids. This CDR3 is CASRNRGGSTEAFF. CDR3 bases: TGTGCCAGCAGAAACAGGGGGGGTAGCACTGAAGCTTTCTTT.

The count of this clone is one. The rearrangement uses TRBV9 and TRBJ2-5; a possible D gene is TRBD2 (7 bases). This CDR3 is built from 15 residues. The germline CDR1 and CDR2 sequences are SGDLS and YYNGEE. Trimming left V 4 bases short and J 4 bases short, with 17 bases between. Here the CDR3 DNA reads TGTGCCAGCAGCCGGAGGGGGAGGGACCTAGAGACCCAGTACTTC. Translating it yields CASSRRGRDLETQYF.

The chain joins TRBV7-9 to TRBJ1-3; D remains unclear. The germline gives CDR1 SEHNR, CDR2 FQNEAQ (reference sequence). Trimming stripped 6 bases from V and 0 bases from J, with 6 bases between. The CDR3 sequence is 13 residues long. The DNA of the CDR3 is TGTGCCAGCAGAGAGTTCTCTGGAAACACCATATATTTT. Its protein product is CASREFSGNTIYF.

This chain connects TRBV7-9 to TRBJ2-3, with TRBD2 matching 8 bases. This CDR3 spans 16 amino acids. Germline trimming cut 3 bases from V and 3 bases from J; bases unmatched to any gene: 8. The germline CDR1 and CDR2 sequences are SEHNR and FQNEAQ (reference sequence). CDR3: CASSFGSPSGTDTQYF. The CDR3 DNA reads TGTGCCAGCAGCTTCGGAAGCCCTAGCGGGACAGATACGCAGTATTTT.

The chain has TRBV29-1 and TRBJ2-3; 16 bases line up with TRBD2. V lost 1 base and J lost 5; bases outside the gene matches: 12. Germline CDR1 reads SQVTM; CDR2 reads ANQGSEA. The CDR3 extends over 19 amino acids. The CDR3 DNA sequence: TGCAGCGTTGAAGCCGGGACTAGCGGGGGGGCCTCTATTGGAGATACGCAGTATTTT. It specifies CSVEAGTSGGASIGDTQYF.

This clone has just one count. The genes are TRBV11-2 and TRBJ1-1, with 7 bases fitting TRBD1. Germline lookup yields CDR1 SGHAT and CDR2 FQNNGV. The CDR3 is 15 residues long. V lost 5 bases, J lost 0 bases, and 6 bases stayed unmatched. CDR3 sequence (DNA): TGTGCCAGCAGCCCTAGTACAGGGGTGAACACTGAAGCTTTCTTT. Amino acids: CASSPSTGVNTEAFF.

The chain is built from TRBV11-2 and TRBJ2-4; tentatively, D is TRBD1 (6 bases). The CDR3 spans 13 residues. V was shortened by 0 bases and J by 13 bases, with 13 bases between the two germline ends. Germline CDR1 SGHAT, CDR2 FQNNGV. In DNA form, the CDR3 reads TGTGCCAGCAGCTTAGATCCGGACAGATTACAGTACTTC. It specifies CASSLDPDRLQYF. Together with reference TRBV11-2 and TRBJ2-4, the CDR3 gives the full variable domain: EAGVAQSPRYKIIEKRQSVAFWCNPISGHATLYWYQQILGQGPKLLIQFQNNGVVDDSQLPKDRFSAERLKGVDSTLKIQPAKLEDSAVYLCASSLDPDRLQYFGAGTRLSVL.

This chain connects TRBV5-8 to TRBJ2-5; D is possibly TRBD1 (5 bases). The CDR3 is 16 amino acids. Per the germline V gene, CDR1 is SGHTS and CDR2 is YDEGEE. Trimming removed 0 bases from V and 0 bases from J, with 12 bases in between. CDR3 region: CASSLGTRRNQETQYF. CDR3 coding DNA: TGTGCCAGCAGCTTGGGGACAAGGCGGAACCAAGAGACCCAGTACTTC. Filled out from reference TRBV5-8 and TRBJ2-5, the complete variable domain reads EAGVTQSPTHLIKTRGQQATLRCSPISGHTSVYWYQQALGLGLQFLLWYDEGEERNRGNFPPRFSGRQFPNYSSELNVNALELEDSALYLCASSLGTRRNQETQYFGPGTRLLVL.

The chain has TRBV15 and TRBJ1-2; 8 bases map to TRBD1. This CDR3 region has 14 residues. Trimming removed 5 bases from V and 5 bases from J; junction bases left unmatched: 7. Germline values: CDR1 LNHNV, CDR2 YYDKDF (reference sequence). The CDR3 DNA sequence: TGTGCCACCAGCCCACAGGGGGAAGAGTATGGCTACACCTTC. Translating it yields CATSPQGEEYGYTF.

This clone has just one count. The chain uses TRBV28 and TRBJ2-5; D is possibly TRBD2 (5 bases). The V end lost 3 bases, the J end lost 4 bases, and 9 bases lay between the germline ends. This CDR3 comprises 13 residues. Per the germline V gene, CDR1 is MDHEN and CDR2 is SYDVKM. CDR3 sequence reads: CASSLGRGETQYF. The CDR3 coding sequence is TGTGCCAGCAGTTTGGGGAGAGGAGAGACCCAGTACTTC. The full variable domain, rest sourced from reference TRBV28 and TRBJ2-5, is DVKVTQSSRYLVKRTGEKVFLECVQDMDHENMFWYRQDPGLGLRLIYFSYDVKMKEKGDIPEGYSVSREKKERFSLILESASTNQTSMYLCASSLGRGETQYFGPGTRLLVL.

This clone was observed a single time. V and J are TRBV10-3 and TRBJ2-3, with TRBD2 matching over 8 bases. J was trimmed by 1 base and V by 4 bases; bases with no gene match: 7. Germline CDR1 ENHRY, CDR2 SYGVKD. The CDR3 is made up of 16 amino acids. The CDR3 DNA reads TGTGCCATCAGTGGAGGTAGCGGGGTAGGCACAGATACGCAGTATTTT. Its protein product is CAISGGSGVGTDTQYF.

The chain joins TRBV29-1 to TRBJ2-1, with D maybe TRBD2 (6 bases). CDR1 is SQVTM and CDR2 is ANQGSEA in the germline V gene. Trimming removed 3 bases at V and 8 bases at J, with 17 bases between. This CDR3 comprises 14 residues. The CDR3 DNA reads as TGCAGCGTTGATCGAGGACTACCCTCGCATGAGCAGTTCTTC. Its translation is CSVDRGLPSHEQFF.

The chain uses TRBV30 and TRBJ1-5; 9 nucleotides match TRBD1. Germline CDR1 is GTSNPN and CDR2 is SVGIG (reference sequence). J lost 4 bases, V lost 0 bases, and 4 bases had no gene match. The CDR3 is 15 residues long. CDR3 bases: TGTGCCTGGAGTGTAGGCGGGACAGGGAATCAGCCCCAGCATTTT. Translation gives CAWSVGGTGNQPQHF. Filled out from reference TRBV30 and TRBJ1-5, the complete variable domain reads SQTIHQWPATLVQPVGSPLSLECTVEGTSNPNLYWYRQAAGRGLQLLFYSVGIGQISSEVPQNLSASRPQDRQFILSSKKLLLSDSGFYLCAWSVGGTGNQPQHFGDGTRLSIL.